These 21 T cell receptor beta chains came from one sample sequenced in a study of cytomegalovirus exposure and HLA in healthy donors. The PCR was carried out with 60 Vbeta primers and 13 Jbeta primers. Sequencing used immunoSEQ multiplex PCR; TCRdb keeps in-frame clones, though not all of them. Of about 140,000 clones listed, 75% to 85% were seen once; the top ten hold around 4.4%. Material: PBMCs. The receptors come from a man aged 35 to 55 in good health and CMV-seronegative.

The chain employs TRBV19 and TRBJ2-5, with 10 positions matching TRBD2. Germline CDR1 is LNHDA and CDR2 is SQIVND (reference sequence). The CDR3 is made up of 16 amino acids. V dropped 5 bases and J dropped 2; count of bases not matched to a gene: 8. The CDR3 region is CASSPRTSGAQETQYF. For the CDR3, the DNA is TGTGCCAGTAGTCCGCGGACTAGCGGAGCTCAAGAGACCCAGTACTTC.

The table lists this clone with a few counts. This chain uses TRBV4-1 with TRBJ1-4; 7 positions agree with TRBD1. Germline V gives CDR1 MGHRA, CDR2 YSYEKL. V lost 0 bases, J lost 8 bases, and 3 bases stayed unmatched. The CDR3 extends over 14 amino acids. The CDR3 DNA reads TGCGCCAGCAGCCAAGAAGGGACAGTCGAAAAACTGTTTTTT. Translating it yields CASSQEGTVEKLFF.

The gene calls are TRBV25-1 and TRBJ2-7; maybe TRBD1 (5 bases). V lost 2 bases, J lost 2 bases, and 13 bases lay in between. Germline values: CDR1 MGHDK, CDR2 SYGVNS. The CDR3 runs 15 residues. The CDR3 nucleotides read TGTGCCAGCAGTGAACTAGGAGTACAGGCCTACGAGCAGTACTTC. It codes for CASSELGVQAYEQYF.

Concerning this clone itself: At one end the junction does not follow the germline gene, possibly because of a read error. The chain recombines TRBV7-9 with TRBJ2-7, with D maybe TRBD1 (6 bases). The CDR3 is 13 amino acids. In germline, CDR1 is SEHNR, CDR2 FQNEAQ (reference sequence). The CDR3 protein is CASSLAGAAPGDF. CDR3 DNA sequence: TGTGCCAGCAGCTTAGCGGGGGCGGCCCCCGGCGACTTC.

This clone was observed a handful of times. This chain uses TRBV5-6 with TRBJ1-1; D might be TRBD1 (6 bases). In germline, CDR1 is SGHDT, CDR2 YYEEEE. V dropped 3 bases and J dropped 1 base, with 10 bases sitting between them. This CDR3 has 14 amino acids. The CDR3 DNA is TGTGCCAGCAGCTCGGGGACATGGAACACTGAAGCTTTCTTT. Translated: CASSSGTWNTEAFF.

J is TRBJ2-7 and V is TRBV5-4; TRBD1 matches at 7 bases. J lost 6 bases, V lost 0 bases, and 3 bases had no gene match. There are 13 residues in the CDR3. Germline assignment: CDR1 SGHNT and CDR2 YYREEE (reference sequence). CDR3 protein: CASSLGQGIEQYF. The CDR3 region has the DNA TGTGCCAGCAGCTTGGGACAGGGAATCGAGCAGTACTTC. The full variable domain, rest sourced from reference TRBV5-4 and TRBJ2-7, is ETGVTQSPTHLIKTRGQQVTLRCSSQSGHNTVSWYQQALGQGPQFIFQYYREEENGRGNFPPRFSGLQFPNYSSELNVNALELDDSALYLCASSLGQGIEQYFGPGTRLTVT.

This clone was observed a handful of times. The rearrangement joins TRBV28 to TRBJ1-5, with D hard to call. V was clipped by 1 base and J by 1 base, with 17 bases between them. The CDR3 length is 18 residues. CDR1 and CDR2 from the germline V gene are MDHEN and SYDVKM. This CDR3 is CASSLYILSAGSNQPQHF. In DNA form, the CDR3 reads TGTGCCAGCAGTTTATATATCCTATCCGCGGGGAGCAATCAGCCCCAGCATTTT.

J is TRBJ2-7 and V is TRBV7-2, with 8 bases lining up with TRBD1. Trimming took 2 bases from V and 2 from J; bases not matched to a gene: 2. Germline V gene lookup returns CDR1 SGHTA and CDR2 FQGNSA. This CDR3 has 14 amino acids. This CDR3 reads CASSLYRGTYEQYF. CDR3 nucleotides: TGTGCCAGCAGCTTATACAGGGGGACCTACGAGCAGTACTTC.

V and J are TRBV19 and TRBJ2-7; 11 nucleotides match TRBD1. Unmatched junction bases numbered 6, after V lost 4 bases and J lost 7 bases. Germline lookup yields CDR1 LNHDA and CDR2 SQIVND (reference sequence). CDR3 size: 14 residues. In DNA, the CDR3 is TGTGCCAGTAGTACCGGGACAGGGGGGGGAGAGCAGTACTTC. It encodes CASSTGTGGGEQYF.

This chain uses TRBV2 with TRBJ2-7; TRBD2 agrees at 9 bases. V gave up 4 bases and J gave up 4 bases; unmatched junction bases: 11. This CDR3 has 16 residues. CDR1 is SNHLY, CDR2 FYNNEI, per germline. In DNA form, the CDR3 reads TGTGCCAGCAGTGGACCGGGGCGGGGGGGCCGTTACGAGCAGTACTTC. It specifies CASSGPGRGGRYEQYF.

This clone was seen more than once but under ten times. Relative to the germline gene, one junction end is altered; a read error may explain this. The chain joins TRBV27 to TRBJ1-1; TRBD1 matches 10 bases. This CDR3 comprises 17 residues. Germline loops: CDR1 MNHEY, CDR2 SMNVEV (reference sequence). CDR3 amino acids: CASSFRTGGAMNTDAFF. The CDR3 DNA sequence: TGTGCCAGCAGTTTCAGGACAGGGGGGGCGATGAACACTGACGCTTTCTTT.

This clone has just a few counts. The chain uses TRBV11-2 and TRBJ1-2, with D unresolved. V was trimmed by 4 bases and J by 14 bases, leaving 20 bases between them. This CDR3 has 13 amino acids. CDR1 SGHAT and CDR2 FQNNGV come from the germline V gene. The CDR3 protein is CASSSYGSQDVTF. CDR3 nucleotides: TGTGCCAGCAGCTCATACGGGAGTCAGGATGTGACCTTC.

V and J are TRBV11-3 and TRBJ2-5; no clear D gene. The CDR3 contains 15 residues. Looked up from germline, CDR1 is SGHNT and CDR2 is YENEEA. The V end was cut by 3 bases, the J end by 4 bases, with 15 bases between. In DNA, the CDR3 is TGTGCCAGCAGCTTCAAGACTGGATTTGGAGAGACCCAGTACTTC. This sequence encodes CASSFKTGFGETQYF.

The chain couples TRBV18 to TRBJ2-2; tentative D call: TRBD2 (5 bases). CDR3 length: 16 residues. CDR1 and CDR2 from the germline V gene are KGHSH and LQKENI. With 2 bases removed from V and 4 bases from J, the gap between germline ends came to 14 bases. The chain's CDR3 is CASSPMTGTATGELFF. CDR3 in DNA: TGTGCCAGCTCACCAATGACGGGAACGGCCACCGGGGAGCTGTTTTTT.

The DNA for the CDR3 is TGCGCCAGCAGCTTGGACAGTTCTTCAGGCACAGATACGCAGTATTTT. Its protein product is CASSLDSSSGTDTQYF. This chain joins TRBV5-1 and TRBJ2-3; D unresolved. CDR3 size: 16 residues. Trimming took 0 bases from V and 1 from J, leaving 12 bases between them. The germline V gene encodes CDR1 SGHRS and CDR2 YFSETQ.

The chain is built from TRBV7-9 and TRBJ1-4; tentatively, D is TRBD1 (5 bases). In germline, CDR1 is SEHNR, CDR2 FQNEAQ (reference sequence). The CDR3 is made up of 13 amino acids. Trimming took 7 bases from V and 6 from J, leaving 12 bases between them. CDR3: CASTQTDDEKLFF. As DNA, the CDR3 is TGTGCCAGCACACAGACAGACGATGAAAAACTGTTTTTT.

The chain has TRBV7-2 and TRBJ2-5, with D possibly being TRBD2 (6 bases). Trimming shortened V by 5 bases and J by 1 base, and 14 bases separated the two germline ends. Germline assignment: CDR1 SGHTA and CDR2 FQGNSA. The CDR3 contains 15 residues. CDR3 protein: CASSLLRDFQETQYF. The CDR3 DNA is TGTGCCAGCAGCCTCCTCCGGGACTTCCAAGAGACCCAGTACTTC.

This clone has a handful of counts. The chain couples TRBV4-2 to TRBJ2-2, with 9 nucleotides matching TRBD1. The DNA end is more similar to TRBJ1-3, so the J call may be wrong. From germline, CDR1 is LGHNA and CDR2 YNFKEQ. The CDR3 covers 16 residues. The CDR3 region has the DNA TGTGCCAGCAGCCCCCTGACAGGGGGCTCTGGAAACACCATATATTTT. It translates to CASSPLTGGSGNTIYF.

This chain uses TRBV28 with TRBJ1-3; 7 nucleotides line up with TRBD1. Germline loops: CDR1 MDHEN, CDR2 SYDVKM. J gave up 3 bases and V 3 bases, and 5 bases lay outside the gene matches. The CDR3 runs to 15 residues. The CDR3 sequence: CASSFDNRGGNTIYF. Written as DNA, the CDR3 is TGTGCCAGCAGTTTCGATAACAGGGGTGGAAACACCATATATTTT.

The chain couples TRBV5-4 to TRBJ2-2; tentative D call: TRBD2 (6 bases). This CDR3 spans 14 amino acids. V was clipped by 4 bases and J by 8 bases, with 15 bases between them. Germline-derived CDR1 and CDR2 are SGHNT and YYREEE (reference sequence). The CDR3 sequence is CASSLSSDRGELFF. The CDR3 DNA is TGTGCCAGCAGCCTTTCTAGCGACCGGGGGGAGCTGTTTTTT.

The gene calls are TRBV7-9 and TRBJ1-6; 8 positions agree with TRBD1. The ends lost 4 bases at V and 8 bases at J; junction bases unmatched: 7. The CDR3 is 15 amino acids. The germline V gene has CDR1 SEHNR and CDR2 FQNEAQ (reference sequence). The CDR3 region has the DNA TGTGCCAGCAGCTCGATACAGGGGGTGGATTCACCCCTCCACTTT. It translates to CASSSIQGVDSPLHF.